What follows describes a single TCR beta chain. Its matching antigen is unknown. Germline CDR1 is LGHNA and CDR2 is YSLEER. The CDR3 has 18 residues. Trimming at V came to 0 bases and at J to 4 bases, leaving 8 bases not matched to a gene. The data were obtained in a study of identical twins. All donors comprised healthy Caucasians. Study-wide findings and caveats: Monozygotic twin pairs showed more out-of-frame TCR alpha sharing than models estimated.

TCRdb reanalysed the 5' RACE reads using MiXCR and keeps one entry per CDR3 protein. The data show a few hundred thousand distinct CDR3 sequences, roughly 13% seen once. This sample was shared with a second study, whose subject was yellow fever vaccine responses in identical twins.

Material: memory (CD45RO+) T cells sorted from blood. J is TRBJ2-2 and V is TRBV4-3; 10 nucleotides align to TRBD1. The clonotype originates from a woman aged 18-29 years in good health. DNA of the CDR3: TGCGCCAGCAGCCAAGATCGGGGACAGGGGTTGGGCACCGGGGAGCTGTTTTTT. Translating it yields CASSQDRGQGLGTGELFF.